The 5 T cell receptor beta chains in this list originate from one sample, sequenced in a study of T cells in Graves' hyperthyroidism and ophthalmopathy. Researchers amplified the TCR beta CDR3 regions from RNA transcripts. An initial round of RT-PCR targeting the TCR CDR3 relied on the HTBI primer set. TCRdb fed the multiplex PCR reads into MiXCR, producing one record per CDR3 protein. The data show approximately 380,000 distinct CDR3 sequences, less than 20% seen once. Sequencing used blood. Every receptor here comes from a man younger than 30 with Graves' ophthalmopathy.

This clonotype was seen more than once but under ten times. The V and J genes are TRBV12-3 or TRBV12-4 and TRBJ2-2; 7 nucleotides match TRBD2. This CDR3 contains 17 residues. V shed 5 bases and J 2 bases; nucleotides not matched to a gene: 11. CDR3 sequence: CASSRRTSGVNTGELFF. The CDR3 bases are TGTGCCAGCAGTCGTAGGACCAGCGGGGTCAACACCGGGGAGCTGTTTTTT.

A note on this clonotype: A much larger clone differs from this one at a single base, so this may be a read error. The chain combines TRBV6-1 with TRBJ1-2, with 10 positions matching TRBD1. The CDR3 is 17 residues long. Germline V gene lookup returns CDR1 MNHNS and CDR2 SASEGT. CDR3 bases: TGTACCAGCAGCAAGACCGGACAGGGGGGAATCAACTATGGCTACACCTTC. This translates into CTSSKTGQGGINYGYTF.

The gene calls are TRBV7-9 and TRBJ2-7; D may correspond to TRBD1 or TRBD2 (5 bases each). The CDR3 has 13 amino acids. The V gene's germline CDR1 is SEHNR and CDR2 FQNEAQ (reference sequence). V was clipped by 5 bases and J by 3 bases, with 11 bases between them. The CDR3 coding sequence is TGTGCCAGCAGCGATTGGGACCGCTACGAGCAGTACTTC. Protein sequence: CASSDWDRYEQYF.

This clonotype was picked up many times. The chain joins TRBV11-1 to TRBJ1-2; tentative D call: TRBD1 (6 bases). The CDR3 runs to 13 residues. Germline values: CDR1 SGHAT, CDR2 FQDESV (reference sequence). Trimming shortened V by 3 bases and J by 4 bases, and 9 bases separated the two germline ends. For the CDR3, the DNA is TGTGCCAGCAGCTTTACAGGGAGCTATGGCTACACCTTC. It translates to CASSFTGSYGYTF.

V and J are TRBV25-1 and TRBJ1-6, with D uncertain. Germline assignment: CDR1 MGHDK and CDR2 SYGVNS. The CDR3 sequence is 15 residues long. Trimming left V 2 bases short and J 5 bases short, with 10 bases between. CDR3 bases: TGTGCCAGCAGTGAAACGGGCCCAAATAATTCACCCCTCCACTTT. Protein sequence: CASSETGPNNSPLHF. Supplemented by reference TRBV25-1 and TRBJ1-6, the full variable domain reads EADIYQTPRYLVIGTGKKITLECSQTMGHDKMYWYQQDPGMELHLIHYSYGVNSTEKGDLSSESTVSRIRTEHFPLTLESARPSHTSQYLCASSETGPNNSPLHFGNGTRLTVT.